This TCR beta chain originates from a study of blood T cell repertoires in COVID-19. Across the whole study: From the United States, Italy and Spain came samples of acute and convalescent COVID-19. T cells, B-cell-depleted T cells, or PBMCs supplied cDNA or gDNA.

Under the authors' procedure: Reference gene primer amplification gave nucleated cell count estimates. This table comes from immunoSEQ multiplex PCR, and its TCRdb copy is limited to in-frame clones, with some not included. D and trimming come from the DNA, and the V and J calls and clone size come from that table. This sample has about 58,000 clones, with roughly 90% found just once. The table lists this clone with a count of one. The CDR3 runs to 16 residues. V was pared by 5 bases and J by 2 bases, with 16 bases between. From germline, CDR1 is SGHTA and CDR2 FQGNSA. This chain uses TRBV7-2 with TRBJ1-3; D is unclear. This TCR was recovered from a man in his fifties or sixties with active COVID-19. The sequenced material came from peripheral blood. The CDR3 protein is CASSITGIVTGNTIYF. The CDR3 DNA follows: TGTGCCAGCAGCATAACCGGGATTGTAACTGGAAACACCATATATTTT.